This T cell receptor (beta chain) was recorded in a study of blood T cell repertoires in COVID-19. The CDR3 has 14 amino acids. The ends were cut back, 4 bases at V and 7 bases at J, with 15 bases in the middle. Germline V gene lookup returns CDR1 SGHRS and CDR2 YFSETQ. Assay: immunoSEQ multiplex PCR; the TCRdb copy retains only in-frame clones and omits some. The table shows some 380,000 clones, with roughly 90% occurring only once. This chain uses TRBV5-1 with TRBJ2-1; D uncertain. Material: PBMCs or T cells enriched from blood (not recorded which). The clonotype originates from a woman in her thirties or forties with acute COVID-19. The CDR3 region is CASSTGLGENEQFF. The CDR3 bases are TGCGCCAGCAGCACCGGCCTCGGAGAAAATGAGCAGTTCTTC.